One sample yielded the 19 T cell receptor beta chains listed below, sequenced in a study of T-cell memory formation after mild COVID-19. TCRdb re-called the 5' RACE reads with MiXCR, one entry per CDR3 protein. The sample has 89,000 or so distinct CDR3 sequences, roughly 13% seen once; the top ten hold around two fifths. Material: PBMCs or a T cell subset sorted from them (not recorded which). The receptor source for this set is a man aged 18 to 29 who had mild COVID-19 (a few samples of this study predate the infection). Cell type and time point are not known.

The rearrangement joins TRBV6-5 to TRBJ2-5; D tentatively fits TRBD1 or TRBD2 (5 bases each). Per the germline V gene, CDR1 is MNHEY and CDR2 is SVGAGI. Trimming pared 7 bases from V and 2 bases from J, leaving 11 bases between. The CDR3 is made up of 13 amino acids. The CDR3 region has the DNA TGTGCCAGCACCCGAGGGGAGCAAGAGACCCAGTACTTC. Its protein product is CASTRGEQETQYF.

The chain links TRBV6-5 to TRBJ1-2; D is perhaps TRBD1 (6 bases). The CDR3 is made up of 14 amino acids. Germline V gene sequence: CDR1 MNHEY, CDR2 SVGAGI. With 4 bases removed from V and 2 bases from J, the gap between germline ends came to 11 bases. The CDR3 is CASSWDNENYGYTF. In DNA, the CDR3 is TGTGCCAGCAGTTGGGACAACGAAAACTATGGCTACACCTTC.

This clonotype was seen a handful of times. The J gene is TRBJ2-2, the V gene TRBV7-9; 15 bases are shared with TRBD2. This CDR3 region has 18 residues. Germline V gene sequence: CDR1 SEHNR, CDR2 FQNEAQ (reference sequence). J was trimmed by 1 base and V by 5 bases; bases with no gene match: 5. In nucleotides, the CDR3 is TGTGCCAGCAGCCCCGGGACTAGCGGGGGGAAGAACACCGGGGAGCTGTTTTTT. As protein: CASSPGTSGGKNTGELFF.

This sequence joins TRBV25-1 and TRBJ1-5; D ambiguous. The CDR3 runs to 16 residues. Germline CDR1 is MGHDK and CDR2 is SYGVNS. The ends were cut back, 6 bases at V and 5 bases at J, with 20 bases in the middle. The CDR3 is CASREVTQPDHQPQHF. The CDR3, as DNA: TGTGCCAGCAGAGAGGTGACACAACCTGATCATCAGCCCCAGCATTTT.

The table lists this clonotype with a few counts. The chain joins TRBV7-9 to TRBJ2-7; D remains ambiguous. V lost 8 bases, J lost 9 bases, and 14 bases lay in between. This CDR3 spans 11 amino acids. Germline V gene lookup returns CDR1 SEHNR and CDR2 FQNEAQ (reference sequence). Here the CDR3 reads CASEEKGLQYF. Written as DNA, the CDR3 is TGTGCCAGCGAGGAGAAGGGTTTGCAGTACTTC.

This chain uses TRBV29-1 with TRBJ1-1; D may be TRBD1 (6 bases). V lost 7 bases, J lost 4 bases, and 13 bases lay in between. Germline CDR1 reads SQVTM; CDR2 reads ANQGSEA. The CDR3 spans 12 residues. The CDR3 nucleotides read TGCAGCGGGCAACAGGGAGGCACTGAAGCTTTCTTT. It is translated as CSGQQGGTEAFF.

The table lists this clonotype with many counts. CDR3 bases: TGTGCCAGCAGTTTAGGGACCTGGAACATTCAGTACTTC. The encoded protein is CASSLGTWNIQYF. The chain recombines TRBV12-3 or TRBV12-4 with TRBJ2-4, with D hard to call. The CDR3 has 13 residues. Trimming pared 1 base from V and 7 bases from J, leaving 8 bases between.

V usage is TRBV5-5 and J usage is TRBJ2-5, with TRBD1 as a possible D gene (6 bases). Germline V gene data show CDR1 as SGHKS and CDR2 as YYEKEE (reference sequence). This CDR3 is built from 15 residues. Trimming took off 4 bases at V and 3 bases at J, with 16 bases between the two ends. Written as DNA, the CDR3 is TGTGCCAGCAGCCAGCCCAGGGGATTGGAAGAGACCCAGTACTTC. Its protein product is CASSQPRGLEETQYF.

The chain carries TRBV10-3 and TRBJ1-2; TRBD1 is a possible D gene (5 bases). The CDR3 runs to 13 residues. Germline CDR1 ENHRY, CDR2 SYGVKD. The V and J ends lost 2 bases and 6 bases respectively, with 10 bases between them. The CDR3 bases are TGTGCCATCAGTGAGCCGGGAGGGGATGGCTACACCTTC. Translating it yields CAISEPGGDGYTF.

The chain links TRBV9 to TRBJ2-7; 8 nucleotides agree with TRBD1. The J segment lost 4 bases and the V segment lost 5 bases, leaving 5 bases of the junction unmatched. Germline loops: CDR1 SGDLS, CDR2 YYNGEE. The length of the CDR3 is 13 residues. CDR3 region: CASSRQGTYEQYF. The CDR3 bases are TGTGCCAGCAGTAGACAGGGGACATACGAGCAGTACTTC.

This clonotype was seen more than once but under ten times. J is TRBJ2-2 and V is TRBV7-9; a possible D gene is TRBD2 (6 bases). The germline V and J ends were trimmed by 2 bases and 5 bases, with 12 bases remaining between them. There are 15 residues in the CDR3. Germline V gene data show CDR1 as SEHNR and CDR2 as FQNEAQ (reference sequence). The CDR3 is CASSLLSGETGELFF. CDR3 bases: TGTGCCAGCAGCTTACTATCGGGGGAGACCGGGGAGCTGTTTTTT.

V usage is TRBV6-5 and J usage is TRBJ2-7, with unresolved D. The germline gives CDR1 MNHEY, CDR2 SVGAGI. V was trimmed by 2 bases and J by 4 bases, leaving 12 bases between them. The CDR3 extends over 14 amino acids. In DNA, the CDR3 is TGTGCCAGCAGTTACAAATCTGGCGTTTACGAGCAGTACTTC. Encoded protein: CASSYKSGVYEQYF.

The chain has TRBV7-9 and TRBJ2-7; the D is unclear. The CDR3 totals 12 residues. CDR1 SEHNR and CDR2 FQNEAQ come from the germline V gene (reference sequence). The V end lost 4 bases, the J end lost 4 bases, and 8 bases lay between the germline ends. The CDR3, as DNA: TGTGCCAGCAGCTCATTATCATACGAGCAGTACTTC. This translates into CASSSLSYEQYF.

This CDR3 reads CASSSPPGTANTEAFF. The CDR3 nucleotides are TGTGCCAGCAGTTCCCCACCCGGGACAGCTAACACTGAAGCTTTCTTT. The rearrangement joins TRBV12-3 or TRBV12-4 to TRBJ1-1, with TRBD1 matching 7 bases. Trimming cost V 4 bases and J 2 bases; bases outside gene matches: 10. The CDR3 totals 16 residues.

This clonotype came up a few times. This chain links TRBV7-2 with TRBJ2-1; TRBD2 matches 8 bases. V lost 5 bases to trimming and J lost 2 bases; unmatched junction nucleotides: 14. The length of the CDR3 is 18 residues. Per the germline V gene, CDR1 is SGHTA and CDR2 is FQGNSA. CDR3: CASSPSSGGPGPYNEQFF. The DNA for the CDR3 is TGTGCCAGCAGCCCCAGCAGCGGGGGCCCTGGCCCCTACAATGAGCAGTTCTTC.

This clonotype was detected only a few times. J is TRBJ2-5 and V is TRBV7-6; no clear D gene. V was pared by 3 bases and J by 1 base, with 15 bases between. CDR3 length: 16 residues. Germline CDR1 reads SGHVS; CDR2 reads FNYEAQ. The CDR3 reads CASSFTVPRAQETQYF. The DNA for the CDR3 is TGTGCCAGCAGCTTTACAGTTCCCCGGGCCCAAGAGACCCAGTACTTC.

This clonotype was counted many times. The chain combines TRBV5-1 with TRBJ2-7; TRBD2 might be the D (6 bases). CDR1 and CDR2 from the germline V gene are SGHRS and YFSETQ. Trimming took off 4 bases at V and 3 bases at J, with 8 bases between the two ends. The length of the CDR3 is 12 residues. DNA of the CDR3: TGCGCCAGCAGCCAGGAGGGCTACGAGCAGTACTTC. Encoded protein: CASSQEGYEQYF.

The gene calls are TRBV5-1 and TRBJ2-2; maybe TRBD1 (5 bases). Trimming removed 1 base from V and 5 bases from J, with 12 bases in between. CDR3 length: 15 residues. CDR1 SGHRS and CDR2 YFSETQ come from the germline V gene. CDR3 DNA: TGCGCCAGCAGCTTGCCACAGGCGGAGACCGGGGAGCTGTTTTTT. Protein product: CASSLPQAETGELFF.

The CDR3 region is CASSALGLGAGPQHF. The CDR3 DNA reads as TGTGCCAGCAGTGCCCTGGGCCTGGGCGCTGGGCCCCAGCATTTT. This chain joins TRBV6-2 or TRBV6-3 and TRBJ1-5, with D unclear. This CDR3 comprises 15 residues. The germline V and J ends were trimmed by 5 bases and 9 bases, with 20 bases remaining between them. From germline, CDR1 is MNHEY and CDR2 SVGEGT.